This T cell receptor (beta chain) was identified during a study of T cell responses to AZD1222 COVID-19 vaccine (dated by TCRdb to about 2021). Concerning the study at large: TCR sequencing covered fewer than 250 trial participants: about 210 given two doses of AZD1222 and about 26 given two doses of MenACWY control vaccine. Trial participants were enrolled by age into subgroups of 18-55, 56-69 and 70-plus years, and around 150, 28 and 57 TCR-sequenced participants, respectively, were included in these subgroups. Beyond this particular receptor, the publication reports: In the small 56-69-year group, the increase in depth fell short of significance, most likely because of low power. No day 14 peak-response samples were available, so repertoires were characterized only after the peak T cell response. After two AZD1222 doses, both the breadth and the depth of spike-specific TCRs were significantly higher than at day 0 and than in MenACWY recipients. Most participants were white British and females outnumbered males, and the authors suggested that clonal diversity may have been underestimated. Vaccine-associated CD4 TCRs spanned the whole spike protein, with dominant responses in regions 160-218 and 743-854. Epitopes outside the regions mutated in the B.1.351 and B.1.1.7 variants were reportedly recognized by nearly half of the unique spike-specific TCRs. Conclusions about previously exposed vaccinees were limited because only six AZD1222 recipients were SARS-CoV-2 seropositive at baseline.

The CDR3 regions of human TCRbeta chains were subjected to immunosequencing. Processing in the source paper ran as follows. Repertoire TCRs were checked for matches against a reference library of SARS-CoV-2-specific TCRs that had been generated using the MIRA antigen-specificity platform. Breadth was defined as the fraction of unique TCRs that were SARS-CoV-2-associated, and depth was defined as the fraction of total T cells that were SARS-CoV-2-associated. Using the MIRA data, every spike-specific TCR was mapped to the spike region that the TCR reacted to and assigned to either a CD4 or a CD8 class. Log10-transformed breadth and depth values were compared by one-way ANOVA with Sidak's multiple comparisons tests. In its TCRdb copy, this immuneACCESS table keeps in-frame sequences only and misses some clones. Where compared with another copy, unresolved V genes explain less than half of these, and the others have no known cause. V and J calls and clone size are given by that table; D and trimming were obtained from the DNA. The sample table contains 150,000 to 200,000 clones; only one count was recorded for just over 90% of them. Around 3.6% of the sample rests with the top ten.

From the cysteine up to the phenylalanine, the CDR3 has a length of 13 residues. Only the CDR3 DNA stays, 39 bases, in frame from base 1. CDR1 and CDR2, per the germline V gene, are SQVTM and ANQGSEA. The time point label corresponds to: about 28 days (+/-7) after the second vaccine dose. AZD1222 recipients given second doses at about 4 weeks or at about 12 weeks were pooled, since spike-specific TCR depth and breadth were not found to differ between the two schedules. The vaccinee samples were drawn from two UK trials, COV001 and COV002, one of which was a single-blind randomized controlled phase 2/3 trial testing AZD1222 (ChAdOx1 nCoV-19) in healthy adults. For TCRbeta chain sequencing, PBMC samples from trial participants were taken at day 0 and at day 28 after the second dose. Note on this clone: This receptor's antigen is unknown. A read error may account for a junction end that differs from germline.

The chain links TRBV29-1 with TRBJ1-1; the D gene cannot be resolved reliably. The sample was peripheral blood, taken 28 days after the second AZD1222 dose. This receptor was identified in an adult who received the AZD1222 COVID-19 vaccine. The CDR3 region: CSVEGKLNTEAFF. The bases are TGCAGCGTCGAAGGGAAACTGAACACTGAAGCTTTCTTT.